The clone carrying this T cell receptor (beta chain) was recorded many times. As yet, its antigen is unknown. The data were obtained in a study of T-cell reconstitution after alpha-beta-depleted transplantation in children. Study observations and caveats: Some patients' high day-60 TCRbeta diversity was attributed to recipient cells surviving conditioning. Approximately two months post-transplant, alpha-beta T cells reportedly originated from several hundred expanded graft clones.

V gave up 0 bases and J gave up 6 bases, with 12 bases separating them. Looked up from germline, CDR1 is SGHRS and CDR2 is YFSETQ. The CDR3 spans 14 residues. Unique molecular identifiers were incorporated when the TCRbeta library was constructed. Using its own MiXCR run on the PCR reads, TCRdb lists one record per CDR3 protein. Among approximately 150,000 distinct CDR3 sequences listed, around 10% were seen once. V gene TRBV5-1 combines with J gene TRBJ2-5; TRBD2 is a possible D gene (6 bases). This clonotype was obtained from a female patient aged 2 to 10 who had a stem cell transplant for congenital amegakaryocytic thrombocytopenia, so the T cells may come from the graft donor. Source: PBMCs, mostly from graft donor cells, taken 180 days after TCRalphabeta/CD19-depleted stem cell transplant. The CDR3 DNA follows: TGCGCCAGCAGCTTGGGCGGGGCTTTAAAGACCCAGTACTTC. Translating gives CASSLGGALKTQYF.